A selection of T cell receptor beta chains follows, all from one sample in a study of T cell changes during pregnancy in multiple sclerosis. The assay was immunoSEQ multiplex PCR, and TCRdb's table has in-frame clones only and misses some. Of tens of thousands of clones listed, 92% are singletons. The sample here was peripheral blood, taken in the first trimester of pregnancy. Receptors were obtained from a female donor with multiple sclerosis, enrolled in a pregnancy study. Each CDR3 is given with its conserved first and last residue. The D gene is left open where the match is weak. Part of the rows lack a size; the others show once, few, many or a class for expanded clones.

size: .
D: .
J: TRBJ2-4
V: TRBV23-1
DNA: TGCGCCAGCAGTCAGGGGCTAGCCAAAAACATTCAGTACTTC
CDR3: CASSQGLAKNIQYF

size: .
D: .
J: TRBJ1-3
V: TRBV4-2
DNA: TGTGCCAGCAGCCGAGAAACACAGGGATTTGGAAACACCATATATTTT
CDR3: CASSRETQGFGNTIYF

size: .
D: .
J: TRBJ2-7
V: TRBV4-1
DNA: TGCGCCAGCAGCCAAGGATTCGGCTACGAGCAGTACTTC
CDR3: CASSQGFGYEQYF

size: .
D: .
J: TRBJ2-5
V: TRBV9
DNA: TGTGCCAGCAGCGTAGCGGCTAGCGTAGTTCCAGAGACCCAGTACTTC
CDR3: CASSVAASVVPETQYF

size: once
D: .
J: TRBJ2-1
V: TRBV7-8
DNA: TGTGCCAGCAGTACCTCAACCAGGGGAAAGTCCTACAATGAGCAGTTCTTC
CDR3: CASSTSTRGKSYNEQFF

size: .
D: .
J: TRBJ1-2
V: TRBV5-5
DNA: TGTGCCAGCAGCTTGTTGCCAGGATATGGCTACACCTTC
CDR3: CASSLLPGYGYTF

size: .
D: .
J: TRBJ1-4
V: TRBV27
DNA: TGTGCCAGCAGTTTATATTTCCGGGCAACTAATGAAAAACTGTTTTTT
CDR3: CASSLYFRATNEKLFF

size: few
D: TRBD1
J: TRBJ2-7
V: TRBV6-1
DNA: TGTGCCAGCAGTGAAAATGGTGGGGACAGCTCCTACGAGCAGTACTTC
CDR3: CASSENGGDSSYEQYF

size: once
D: .
J: TRBJ1-3
V: TRBV19
DNA: TGTGCCAGTAGTATACCCTCCTACTCTGGAAACACCATATATTTT
CDR3: CASSIPSYSGNTIYF

size: few
D: .
J: TRBJ2-1
V: TRBV7-3
DNA: TGTGCCAGCAGCTATGGGGGGGAGCAGTTCTTC
CDR3: CASSYGGEQFF

size: .
D: TRBD1
J: TRBJ1-2
V: TRBV4-3
DNA: TGCGCCAGCAGCCAAGTAGGAAGGACAGGGAGTAATGGCTACACCTTC
CDR3: CASSQVGRTGSNGYTF